These 5 T cell receptor beta chains were all obtained from the same sample, sequenced in a study of control samples from healthy donors and cancer patients. Here immunoSEQ multiplex PCR was the method, and the copy in TCRdb shows in-frame clones only, minus some. Of 25,000 to 35,000 clones in the sample, roughly 94% were seen once. The sequenced sample was blood. These TCRs come from a man aged 60-69 years in good health.

The rearrangement joins TRBV28 to TRBJ1-2, with D perhaps matching TRBD1 (5 bases). The CDR3 covers 12 residues. The germline gives CDR1 MDHEN, CDR2 SYDVKM. Trimming took off 10 bases at V and 0 bases at J, with 9 bases between the two ends. CDR3 DNA: TGTGCCACCCGGGGCTCTAACTATGGCTACACCTTC. It codes for CATRGSNYGYTF.

The V gene is TRBV2, the J gene TRBJ1-4, with TRBD1 matching 8 bases. Germline V CDR1 and CDR2: SNHLY, FYNNEI. CDR3 length: 14 amino acids. After removal of 6 bases from V and 4 bases from J, the junction contained 4 bases not matched to a gene. CDR3 sequence: CASRLGQDNEKLFF. The CDR3 bases are TGTGCCAGCAGATTGGGACAGGATAATGAAAAACTGTTTTTT.

The V and J genes are TRBV5-4 and TRBJ2-7, with TRBD1 as a possible D gene (6 bases). The CDR3 consists of 13 residues. Deletions cut 5 bases from V and 3 bases from J, with 12 bases between. Germline CDR1 SGHNT, CDR2 YYREEE (reference sequence). CDR3 loop: CASSKQQGYEQYF. The CDR3 region has the DNA TGTGCCAGCAGTAAGCAACAGGGCTACGAGCAGTACTTC.

J is TRBJ2-7 and V is TRBV7-6, with 10 bases that match TRBD1. The J segment lost 6 bases and the V segment lost 1 base, leaving 6 bases of the junction unmatched. The CDR3 has 15 residues. The germline CDR1 and CDR2 sequences are SGHVS and FNYEAQ. CDR3 nucleotides: TGTGCCAGCAGCTTAGTGGGACAGGGGATAGGCGAGCAGTACTTC. As protein: CASSLVGQGIGEQYF.

This chain uses TRBV6-6 with TRBJ2-5; 8 nucleotides align to TRBD2. Trimming removed 6 bases from V and 4 bases from J; junction bases left unmatched: 7. The CDR3 has 14 residues. Germline V gene data show CDR1 as MNHNY and CDR2 as SVGAGI (reference sequence). This CDR3 is CASSLGGAVETQYF. Written as DNA, the CDR3 is TGTGCCAGCAGCCTCGGGGGGGCCGTAGAGACCCAGTACTTC.